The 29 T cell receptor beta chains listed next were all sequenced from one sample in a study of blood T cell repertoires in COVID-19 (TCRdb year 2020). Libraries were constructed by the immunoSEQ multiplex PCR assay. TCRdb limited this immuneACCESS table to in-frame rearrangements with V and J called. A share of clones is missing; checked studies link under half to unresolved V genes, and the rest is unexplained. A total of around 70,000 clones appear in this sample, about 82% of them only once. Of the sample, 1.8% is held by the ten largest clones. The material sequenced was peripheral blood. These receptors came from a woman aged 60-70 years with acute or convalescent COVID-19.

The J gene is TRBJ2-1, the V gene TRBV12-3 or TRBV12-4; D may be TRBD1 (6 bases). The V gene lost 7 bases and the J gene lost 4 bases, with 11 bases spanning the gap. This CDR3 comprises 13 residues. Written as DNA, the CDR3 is TGTGCCAGCACCCCCCAGGGGTACAATGAGCAGTTCTTC. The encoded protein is CASTPQGYNEQFF.

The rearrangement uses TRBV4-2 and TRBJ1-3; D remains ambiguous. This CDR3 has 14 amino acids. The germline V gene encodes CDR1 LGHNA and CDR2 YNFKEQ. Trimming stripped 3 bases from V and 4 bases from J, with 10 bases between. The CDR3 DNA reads TGTGCCAGCAGCCAGACCCTACTAGGAAACACCATATATTTT. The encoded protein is CASSQTLLGNTIYF.

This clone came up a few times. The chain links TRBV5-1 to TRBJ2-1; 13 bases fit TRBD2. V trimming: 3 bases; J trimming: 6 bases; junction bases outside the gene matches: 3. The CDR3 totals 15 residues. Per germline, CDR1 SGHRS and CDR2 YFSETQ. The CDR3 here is CASSSLAGGINEQFF. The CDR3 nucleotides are TGCGCCAGCAGCTCACTAGCGGGAGGGATCAATGAGCAGTTCTTC.

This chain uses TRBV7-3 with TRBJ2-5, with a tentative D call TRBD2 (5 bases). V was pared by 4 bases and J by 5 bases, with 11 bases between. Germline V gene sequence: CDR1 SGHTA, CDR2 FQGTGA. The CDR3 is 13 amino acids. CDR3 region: CASSYGVGETQYF. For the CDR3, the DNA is TGTGCCAGCAGCTACGGGGTCGGGGAGACCCAGTACTTC.

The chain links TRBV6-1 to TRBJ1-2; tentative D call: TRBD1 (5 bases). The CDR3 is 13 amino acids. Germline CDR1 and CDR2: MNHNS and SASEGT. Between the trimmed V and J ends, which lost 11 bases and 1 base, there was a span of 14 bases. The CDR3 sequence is CAGMDGGNYGYTF. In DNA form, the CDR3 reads TGTGCCGGGATGGACGGGGGTAACTATGGCTACACCTTC.

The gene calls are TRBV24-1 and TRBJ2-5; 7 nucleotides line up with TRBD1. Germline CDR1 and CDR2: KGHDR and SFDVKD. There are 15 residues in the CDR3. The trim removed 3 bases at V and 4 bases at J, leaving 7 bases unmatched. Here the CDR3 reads CATSDRTGDRETQYF. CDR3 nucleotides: TGTGCCACCAGTGATCGAACAGGGGATCGAGAGACCCAGTACTTC.

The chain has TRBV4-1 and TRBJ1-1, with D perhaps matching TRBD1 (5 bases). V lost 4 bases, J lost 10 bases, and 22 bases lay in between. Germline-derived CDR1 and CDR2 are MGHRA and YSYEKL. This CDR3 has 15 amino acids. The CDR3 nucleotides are TGCGCCAGCAGCCCCGGGGGTGCGGGGGATGGGGGAGCTTTCTTT. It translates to CASSPGGAGDGGAFF.

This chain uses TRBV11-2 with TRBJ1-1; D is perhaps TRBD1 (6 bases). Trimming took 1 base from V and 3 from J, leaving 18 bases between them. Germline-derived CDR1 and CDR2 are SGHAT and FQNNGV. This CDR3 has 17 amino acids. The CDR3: CASSLGRSGVLYTEAFF. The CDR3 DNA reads TGTGCCAGCAGCTTAGGGCGGTCAGGGGTTCTATACACTGAAGCTTTCTTT.

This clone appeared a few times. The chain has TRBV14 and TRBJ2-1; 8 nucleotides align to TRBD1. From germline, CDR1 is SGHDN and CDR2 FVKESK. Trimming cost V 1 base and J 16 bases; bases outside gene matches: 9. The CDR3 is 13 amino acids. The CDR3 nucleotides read TGTGCCAGCAGCCAAGCTCGACAGGGGCCGTCCTTCTTC. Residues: CASSQARQGPSFF.

The CDR3 sequence is CSASRGGAGYEQYF. The CDR3, as DNA: TGCAGTGCTAGTCGTGGGGGGGCAGGCTACGAGCAGTACTTC. The rearrangement uses TRBV20-1 and TRBJ2-7, with D tentatively TRBD2 (7 bases). The CDR3 has 14 amino acids. Trimming removed 3 bases at V and 3 bases at J, with 15 bases between. Germline V gene lookup returns CDR1 DFQATT and CDR2 SNEGSKA (reference sequence).

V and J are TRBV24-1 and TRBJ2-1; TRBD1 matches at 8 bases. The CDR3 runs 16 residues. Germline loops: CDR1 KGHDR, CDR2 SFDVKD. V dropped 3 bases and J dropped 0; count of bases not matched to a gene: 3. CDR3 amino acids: CATSDQTGGSYNEQFF. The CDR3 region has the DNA TGTGCCACCAGTGATCAAACAGGGGGCTCCTACAATGAGCAGTTCTTC.

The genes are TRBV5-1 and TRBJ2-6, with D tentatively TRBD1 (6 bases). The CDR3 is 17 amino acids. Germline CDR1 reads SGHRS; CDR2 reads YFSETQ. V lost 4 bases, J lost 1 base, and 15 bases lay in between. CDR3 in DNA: TGCGCCAGCAGCACCAGGTACCAGGGGTCTGGGGCCAACGTCCTGACTTTC. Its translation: CASSTRYQGSGANVLTF.

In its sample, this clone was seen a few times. The CDR3 nucleotides are TGTGCCAGCAGTTACGGCGGGGGCGAGGAGACCCAGTACTTC. Amino acid sequence: CASSYGGGEETQYF. V gene TRBV6-5 combines with J gene TRBJ2-5, with D possibly being TRBD2 (7 bases). The V end lost 2 bases, the J end lost 5 bases, and 12 bases lay between the germline ends. From germline, CDR1 is MNHEY and CDR2 SVGAGI. The CDR3 sequence is 14 residues long.

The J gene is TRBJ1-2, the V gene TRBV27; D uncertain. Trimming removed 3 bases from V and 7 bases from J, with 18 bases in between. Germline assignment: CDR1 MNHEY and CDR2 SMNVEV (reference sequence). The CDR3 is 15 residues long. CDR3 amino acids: CASSFNMPGQRGYTF. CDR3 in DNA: TGTGCCAGCAGTTTTAATATGCCAGGCCAACGTGGCTACACCTTC.

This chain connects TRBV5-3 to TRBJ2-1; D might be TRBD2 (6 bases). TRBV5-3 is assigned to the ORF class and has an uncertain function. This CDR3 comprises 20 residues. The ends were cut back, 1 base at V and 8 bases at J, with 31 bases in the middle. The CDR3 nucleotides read TGTGCCAGAAGCTTGCTTGGAGAGGTGGCTAGCGTCGTGCTTATCGATGAGCAGTTCTTC. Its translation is CARSLLGEVASVVLIDEQFF.

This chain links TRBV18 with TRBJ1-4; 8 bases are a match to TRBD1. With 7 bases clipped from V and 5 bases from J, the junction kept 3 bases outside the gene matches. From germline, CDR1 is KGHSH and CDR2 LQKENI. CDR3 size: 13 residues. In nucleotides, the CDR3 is TGTGCCAGCTTCAGGGGGCGAAATGAAAAACTGTTTTTT. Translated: CASFRGRNEKLFF.

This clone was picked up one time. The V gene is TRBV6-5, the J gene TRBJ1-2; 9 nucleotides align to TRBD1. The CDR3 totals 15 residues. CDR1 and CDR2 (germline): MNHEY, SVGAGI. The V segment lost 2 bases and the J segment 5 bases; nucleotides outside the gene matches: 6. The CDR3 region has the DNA TGTGCCAGCAGTTACGGACAGGGGAATCCTTATGGCTACACCTTC. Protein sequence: CASSYGQGNPYGYTF.

CDR3 region: CASSDTSGGWNEQFF. CDR3 sequence (DNA): TGTGCCAGCAGCGATACTAGCGGGGGATGGAATGAGCAGTTCTTC. J is TRBJ2-1 and V is TRBV5-4; TRBD2 aligns across 11 bases. Germline V gene sequence: CDR1 SGHNT, CDR2 YYREEE (reference sequence). The CDR3 runs 15 residues. V dropped 4 bases and J dropped 7; count of bases not matched to a gene: 7.

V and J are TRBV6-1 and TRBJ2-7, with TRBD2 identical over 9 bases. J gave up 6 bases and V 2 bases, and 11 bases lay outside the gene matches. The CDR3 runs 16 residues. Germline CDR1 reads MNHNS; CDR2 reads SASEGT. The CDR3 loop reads CASSESWAGGPVEQYF. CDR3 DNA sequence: TGTGCCAGCAGTGAAAGTTGGGCGGGAGGGCCAGTCGAGCAGTACTTC.

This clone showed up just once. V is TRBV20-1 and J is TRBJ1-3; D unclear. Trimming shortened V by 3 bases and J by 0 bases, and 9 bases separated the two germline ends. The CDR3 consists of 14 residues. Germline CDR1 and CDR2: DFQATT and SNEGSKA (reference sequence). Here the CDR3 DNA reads TGCAGTGCTAGTGGACTGGTCTCTGGAAACACCATATATTTT. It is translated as CSASGLVSGNTIYF.

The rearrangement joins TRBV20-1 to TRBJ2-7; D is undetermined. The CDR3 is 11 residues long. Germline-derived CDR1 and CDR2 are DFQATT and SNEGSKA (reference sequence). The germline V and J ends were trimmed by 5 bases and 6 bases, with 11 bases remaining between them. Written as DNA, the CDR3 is TGCAGTGCTGCCCCTGGCCCCGAGCAGTACTTC. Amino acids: CSAAPGPEQYF.

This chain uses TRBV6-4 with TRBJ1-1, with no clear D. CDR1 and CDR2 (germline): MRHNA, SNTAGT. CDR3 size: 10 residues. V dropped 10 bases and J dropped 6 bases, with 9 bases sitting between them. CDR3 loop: CATPNSEAFF. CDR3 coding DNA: TGTGCCACCCCTAATTCTGAAGCTTTCTTT.

CDR3 sequence reads: CASSPGTDNQPQHF. The CDR3 region has the DNA TGTGCCAGCTCACCAGGGACAGACAATCAGCCCCAGCATTTT. The V gene is TRBV18, the J gene TRBJ1-5, with 7 nucleotides matching TRBD1. The germline CDR1 and CDR2 sequences are KGHSH and LQKENI. The CDR3 has 14 residues. J lost 3 bases, V lost 2 bases, and 1 base had no gene match.

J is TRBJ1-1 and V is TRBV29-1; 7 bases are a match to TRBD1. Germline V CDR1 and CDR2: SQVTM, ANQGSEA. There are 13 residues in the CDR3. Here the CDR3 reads CVFWDSLNTEAFF. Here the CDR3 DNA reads TGCGTATTCTGGGACAGCCTGAACACTGAAGCTTTCTTT.

For the CDR3, the DNA is TGTGCCAGCAGCTTCAACCAGGGGCGCTTGAACACTGAAGCTTTCTTT. Translated, it gives CASSFNQGRLNTEAFF. The chain links TRBV7-6 to TRBJ1-1; the D gene is possibly TRBD1 (6 bases). CDR1 is SGHVS, CDR2 FNYEAQ, per germline. CDR3 length equals 16 residues. V lost 3 bases to trimming and J lost 0 bases, with 14 bases between them.

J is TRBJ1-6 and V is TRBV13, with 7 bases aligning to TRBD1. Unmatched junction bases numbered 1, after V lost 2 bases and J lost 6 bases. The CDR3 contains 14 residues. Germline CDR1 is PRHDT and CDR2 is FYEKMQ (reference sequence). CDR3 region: CASSLNRGNSPLHF. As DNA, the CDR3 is TGTGCCAGCAGCTTAAACAGGGGTAATTCACCCCTCCACTTT.

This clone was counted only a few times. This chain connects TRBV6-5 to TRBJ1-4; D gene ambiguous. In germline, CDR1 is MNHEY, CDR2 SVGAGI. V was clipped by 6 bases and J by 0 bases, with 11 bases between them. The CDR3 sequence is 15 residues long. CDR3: CASSRKTATNEKLFF. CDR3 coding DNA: TGTGCCAGCAGCCGTAAAACAGCAACTAATGAAAAACTGTTTTTT.

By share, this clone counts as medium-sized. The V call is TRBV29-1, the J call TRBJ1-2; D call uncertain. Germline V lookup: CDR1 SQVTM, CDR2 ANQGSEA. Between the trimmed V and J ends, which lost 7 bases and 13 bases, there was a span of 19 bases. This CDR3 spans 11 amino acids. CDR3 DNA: TGCAGCGCCATGGAGGGTCCGGCGCTCACCTTC. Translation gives CSAMEGPALTF.

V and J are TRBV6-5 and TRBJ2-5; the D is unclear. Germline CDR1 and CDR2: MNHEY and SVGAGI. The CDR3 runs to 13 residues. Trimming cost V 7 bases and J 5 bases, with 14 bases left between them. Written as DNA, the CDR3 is TGTGCCAGCACTGCGACTCTGAGGGAGACCCAGTACTTC. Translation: CASTATLRETQYF.